This T cell receptor beta chain was recovered during a study of metastatic and nonmetastatic thyroid tumors. Study results and caveats: Malignant thyroid tumors reportedly had TCR beta diversity that was significantly higher than in benign nodules, in blood and tumor.

TCRdb re-analyzed the PCR reads using MiXCR. The data hold 23,000 or so clones, with more than 25% observed a single time. Patients were all untreated before their thyroid surgery. Concerning this clone itself: Its antigen is currently unknown.

Germline loops: CDR1 DFQATT, CDR2 SNEGSKA (reference sequence). Trimming took off 1 base at V and 4 bases at J, with 16 bases between the two ends. The CDR3 length is 15 residues. V is TRBV20-1 and J is TRBJ1-1; tentative D call: TRBD1 (5 bases). The specimen sequenced was tumor tissue. The source of this sequence is a female donor with papillary thyroid cancer or a benign thyroid nodule (not recorded which). Some clones in this sample may be carry-over from other donors' samples. The CDR3 loop reads CSARGTGGAITEAFF. The CDR3 DNA reads as TGCAGTGCTAGAGGGACTGGCGGGGCGATCACTGAAGCTTTCTTT.